These 21 T cell receptor beta chains were sequenced from one sample in a study of T cell repertoires in cytomegalovirus infection. What these receptors recognize is not known. TCRdb reanalysed the reads using MiXCR and keeps one entry per CDR3 protein. This table has about 890,000 distinct CDR3 sequences, around a third appearing once. Sequenced material: cultured CD8+ T cells from PBMCs, taken from culture after CMV antigen stimulation. The receptors come from a human donor in good health (CMV status not recorded). Some clones in this sample may be carry-over from other donors' samples.

This chain links TRBV7-2 with TRBJ1-1; no clear D gene. With 1 base removed from V and 5 bases from J, the gap between germline ends came to 8 bases. The CDR3 extends over 13 amino acids. Germline-derived CDR1 and CDR2 are SGHTA and FQGNSA. The chain's CDR3 is CASSLGFRTEAFF. DNA of the CDR3: TGTGCCAGCAGCTTAGGTTTCCGGACTGAAGCTTTCTTT.

A few counts support this clonotype. The chain has TRBV7-9 and TRBJ1-1, with D uncertain. V was pared by 2 bases and J by 7 bases, with 8 bases between. This CDR3 has 12 amino acids. Germline V gene data show CDR1 as SEHNR and CDR2 as FQNEAQ (reference sequence). The CDR3 loop is CASSLRTDEAFF. The CDR3 DNA is TGTGCCAGCAGCTTAAGGACGGATGAAGCTTTCTTT. Complete variable domain (other parts from reference TRBV7-9 and TRBJ1-1): DTGVSQNPRHKITKRGQNVTFRCDPISEHNRLYWYRQTLGQGPEFLTYFQNEAQLEKSRLLSDRFSAERPKGSFSTLEIQRTEQGDSAMYLCASSLRTDEAFFGQGTRLTVV.

The chain combines TRBV19 with TRBJ2-1; TRBD1 or TRBD2 may be the D gene (5 bases each). The CDR3 sequence is 15 residues long. V was cut by 5 bases and J by 3 bases, with 14 bases left in between. CDR1 is LNHDA, CDR2 SQIVND, per germline (reference sequence). CDR3 nucleotide sequence: TGTGCCAGTAGTGAGGGGTCTTTACACTACAATGAGCAGTTCTTC. Its protein product is CASSEGSLHYNEQFF.

Only a few counts were recorded for this clonotype. The chain employs TRBV6-6 and TRBJ1-1; D gene unclear. Germline loops: CDR1 MNHNY, CDR2 SVGAGI (reference sequence). The CDR3 sequence is 15 residues long. The V gene lost 2 bases and the J gene lost 1 base, with 11 bases spanning the gap. The CDR3 here is CASSYPPGPNTEAFF. CDR3 DNA: TGTGCCAGCAGTTACCCCCCCGGTCCGAACACTGAAGCTTTCTTT.

This clonotype has just a few counts. The chain links TRBV27 to TRBJ2-1, with 8 bases identical to TRBD2. J was trimmed by 6 bases and V by 3 bases; bases with no gene match: 7. This CDR3 is built from 15 residues. Germline CDR1 MNHEY, CDR2 SMNVEV (reference sequence). CDR3 in DNA: TGTGCCAGCAGTTTCGGGGGGGGGCCCCGCAATGAGCAGTTCTTC. This codes for CASSFGGGPRNEQFF.

This clonotype was counted at least ten times. V and J are TRBV19 and TRBJ1-1, with D tentatively TRBD1 (5 bases). The CDR3 extends over 15 amino acids. Trimming removed 4 bases from V and 0 bases from J, with 12 bases in between. The germline CDR1 and CDR2 sequences are LNHDA and SQIVND (reference sequence). The CDR3 sequence is CASSRGLALNTEAFF. The CDR3 region has the DNA TGTGCCAGTAGTAGGGGCCTCGCCCTGAACACTGAAGCTTTCTTT.

This clonotype was observed at least ten times. The chain has TRBV7-6 and TRBJ1-4; D is perhaps TRBD1 (5 bases). The CDR3 sequence is 13 residues long. With 3 bases removed from V and 10 bases from J, the gap between germline ends came to 12 bases. Germline values: CDR1 SGHVS, CDR2 FNYEAQ. The CDR3, as DNA: TGTGCCAGCAGCTTCACGGGGGAGGGAAAACTGTTTTTT. Translated: CASSFTGEGKLFF.

This clonotype appeared a single time. This chain's CDR3 is CATSDYGEQGGETQYF. For the CDR3, the DNA is TGTGCCACCAGTGATTACGGGGAGCAGGGGGGGGAGACCCAGTACTTC. This chain uses TRBV24-1 with TRBJ2-5; D possibly uses TRBD1 or TRBD2 (7 bases each). The ends were cut back, 2 bases at V and 5 bases at J, with 17 bases in the middle. Germline CDR1 KGHDR, CDR2 SFDVKD. The CDR3 has 16 residues.

Of note for this clonotype: Germline and junction disagree at one end, which may indicate a read error. This CDR3 reads CVSSFFGGWNEQFF. CDR3 coding DNA: TGTGTCAGCAGTTTCTTCGGGGGCTGGAATGAGCAGTTCTTC. The V call is TRBV12-3 or TRBV12-4, the J call TRBJ2-1; D is perhaps TRBD1 or TRBD2 (6 bases each). This CDR3 contains 14 residues.

The V and J genes are TRBV6-2 or TRBV6-3 and TRBJ1-5; no clear D. The CDR3 runs 16 residues. The ends were cut back, 2 bases at V and 2 bases at J, with 13 bases in the middle. Looked up from germline, CDR1 is MNHEY and CDR2 is SVGEGT. Written as DNA, the CDR3 is TGTGCCAGCAGTTACGATGTGGGTCTGGGCAATCAGCCCCAGCATTTT. It encodes CASSYDVGLGNQPQHF.

The J gene is TRBJ1-5, the V gene TRBV4-1; no clear D. The CDR3 has 15 residues. Germline CDR1 reads MGHRA; CDR2 reads YSYEKL. V was pared by 0 bases and J by 2 bases, with 8 bases between. CDR3 DNA: TGCGCCAGCAGCCAAGATGGTTCTGGCAATCAGCCCCAGCATTTT. Translation: CASSQDGSGNQPQHF.

In this sample, this clonotype turned up many times. CDR3 in DNA: TGTGCCAGCAGATGGACTAGCGGGGAGGGAGAGACCCAGTACTTC. This gives the protein CASRWTSGEGETQYF. The chain uses TRBV12-3 or TRBV12-4 and TRBJ2-5, with 12 bases lining up with TRBD2. With V trimmed by 6 bases and J by 4 bases, 6 bases remained unmatched. CDR3 length equals 15 residues.

This rearrangement joins TRBV19 to TRBJ1-1; D is perhaps TRBD1 (6 bases). CDR1 and CDR2 (germline): LNHDA, SQIVND (reference sequence). This CDR3 has 13 amino acids. The V and J ends lost 6 bases and 2 bases respectively, with 10 bases between them. Here the CDR3 DNA reads TGTGCCAGTAGATTCAGGGGAAACACTGAAGCTTTCTTT. Amino acid sequence: CASRFRGNTEAFF. The entire variable domain, with the rest obtained from reference TRBV19 and TRBJ1-1, is as follows: DGGITQSPKYLFRKEGQNVTLSCEQNLNHDAMYWYRQDPGQGLRLIYYSQIVNDFQKGDIAEGYSVSREKKESFPLTVTSAQKNPTAFYLCASRFRGNTEAFFGQGTRLTVV.

This clonotype was seen only a few times. The chain is built from TRBV6-2 or TRBV6-3 and TRBJ2-7; 8 nucleotides agree with TRBD2. In germline, CDR1 is MNHEY, CDR2 SVGEGT. V lost 8 bases, J lost 0 bases, and 3 bases stayed unmatched. The CDR3 runs 13 residues. CDR3 residues: CASEGTSSYEQYV. The CDR3 DNA reads as TGTGCCAGCGAGGGGACTAGCTCCTACGAGCAGTACGTC.

There are many counts of this clonotype. This rearrangement joins TRBV7-8 to TRBJ1-5, with D hard to call. There are 14 residues in the CDR3. CDR1 is SGHVS and CDR2 is FQNEAQ in the germline V gene. Trimming pared 3 bases from V and 3 bases from J, leaving 9 bases between. CDR3: CASSFEGLNQPQHF. The CDR3 region has the DNA TGTGCCAGCAGCTTTGAGGGCCTCAATCAGCCCCAGCATTTT.

The chain joins TRBV9 to TRBJ2-1; D is ambiguous. The CDR3 sequence is 16 residues long. CDR1 and CDR2 from the germline V gene are SGDLS and YYNGEE. Deletions cut 3 bases from V and 4 bases from J, with 17 bases between. CDR3 DNA: TGTGCCAGCAGCGCGACCGATTCCTCCGGGTACAATGAGCAGTTCTTC. Its translation is CASSATDSSGYNEQFF.

The rearrangement uses TRBV28 and TRBJ1-3; possible D gene TRBD1, 5 bases. The germline CDR1 and CDR2 sequences are MDHEN and SYDVKM. Trimming pared 2 bases from V and 8 bases from J, leaving 7 bases between. CDR3 length equals 12 residues. The CDR3, as DNA: TGTGCCAGCAGTTTAGAAGGGGACACCATATATTTT. This gives the protein CASSLEGDTIYF.

This clonotype has more than one count but fewer than ten. The chain uses TRBV20-1 and TRBJ2-7; 7 bases line up with TRBD1. Germline trimming cut 7 bases from V and 2 bases from J; bases unmatched to any gene: 5. This CDR3 has 12 residues. Germline values: CDR1 DFQATT, CDR2 SNEGSKA (reference sequence). The CDR3 sequence: CSVPTGPYEQYF. CDR3 nucleotide sequence: TGCAGTGTTCCGACAGGGCCCTACGAGCAGTACTTC.

This clonotype was seen only once. This rearrangement joins TRBV28 to TRBJ2-2; a weak D match, TRBD1 (6 bases). The CDR3 has 15 residues. Trimming shortened V by 6 bases and J by 7 bases, and 18 bases separated the two germline ends. Looked up from germline, CDR1 is MDHEN and CDR2 is SYDVKM. As DNA, the CDR3 is TGTGCCAGCAGCCCGGACAGACAACACAACGGGGAGCTGTTTTTT. Protein product: CASSPDRQHNGELFF.

The V and J genes are TRBV12-3 or TRBV12-4 and TRBJ1-4; TRBD1 matches 10 bases. V lost 3 bases to trimming and J lost 0 bases; unmatched junction nucleotides: 4. CDR3 length equals 17 residues. The CDR3 nucleotides are TGTGCCAGCAGTTTGGGGGACAGGGGTGCAACTAATGAAAAACTGTTTTTT. It specifies CASSLGDRGATNEKLFF.

The chain links TRBV27 to TRBJ1-5; D call uncertain. The germline V and J ends were trimmed by 6 bases and 5 bases, with 11 bases remaining between them. Germline CDR1 MNHEY, CDR2 SMNVEV (reference sequence). The CDR3 runs 13 residues. As DNA, the CDR3 is TGTGCCAGCAGGGTCGGCCCCCATCAGCCCCAGCATTTT. This encodes CASRVGPHQPQHF.